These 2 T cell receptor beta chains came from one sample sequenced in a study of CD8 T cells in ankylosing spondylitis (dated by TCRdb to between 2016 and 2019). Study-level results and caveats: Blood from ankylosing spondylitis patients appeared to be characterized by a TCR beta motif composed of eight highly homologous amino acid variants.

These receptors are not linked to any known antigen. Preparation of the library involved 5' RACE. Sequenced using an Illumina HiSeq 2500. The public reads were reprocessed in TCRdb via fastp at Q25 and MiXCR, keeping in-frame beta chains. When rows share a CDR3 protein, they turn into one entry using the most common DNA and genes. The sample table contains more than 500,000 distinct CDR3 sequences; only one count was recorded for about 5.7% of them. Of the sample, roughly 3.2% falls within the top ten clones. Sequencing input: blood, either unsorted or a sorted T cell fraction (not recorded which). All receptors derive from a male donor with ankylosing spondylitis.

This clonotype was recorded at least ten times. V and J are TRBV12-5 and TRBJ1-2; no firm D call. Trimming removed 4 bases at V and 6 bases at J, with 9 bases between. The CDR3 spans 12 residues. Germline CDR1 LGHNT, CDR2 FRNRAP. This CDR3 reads CASGSDAHGYTF. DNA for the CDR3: TGTGCTAGTGGTTCGGACGCCCATGGCTACACCTTC.

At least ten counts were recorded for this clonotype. The CDR3 spells CASSPPWGDEQFF. DNA of the CDR3: TGTGCCAGCAGCCCCCCGTGGGGAGATGAGCAGTTCTTC. V and J are TRBV12-3 or TRBV12-4 and TRBJ2-1; TRBD2 might be the D (5 bases). The CDR3 extends over 13 amino acids. V lost 6 bases to trimming and J lost 8 bases, with 14 bases between them.